What follows is one T cell receptor (beta chain) and its context. Its cognate antigen is unknown. This entry comes from a study of blood T cells in healthy people across ages. Findings and caveats of the study: Long-lived and aged donors differed, with more naive CD4+ cells and higher diversity in the long-lived.

It was with a sample-barcoded 5' primer and a J-beta primer mix that a second PCR of roughly 6 to 12 cycles was run. Through a template-switch adaptor with 12 random nucleotides, each cDNA molecule received a tag. TCRdb fed the 5' RACE reads into MiXCR, producing one record per CDR3 protein. The table lists roughly 1,800,000 distinct CDR3 sequences, roughly 52% of them singletons. The CDR3 covers 17 residues. V gave up 3 bases and J gave up 4 bases, with 20 bases separating them. CDR1 is SGHAT, CDR2 FQNNGV, per germline. The TCR originated in a woman between 35 and 50 years old in good health. The chain has TRBV11-2 and TRBJ2-3; D may be TRBD1 or TRBD2 (5 bases each). Material: blood. CDR3 region: CASSLYTSGGTADTQYF. DNA for the CDR3: TGTGCCAGCAGCTTGTATACTAGTGGGGGTACTGCAGATACGCAGTATTTT.